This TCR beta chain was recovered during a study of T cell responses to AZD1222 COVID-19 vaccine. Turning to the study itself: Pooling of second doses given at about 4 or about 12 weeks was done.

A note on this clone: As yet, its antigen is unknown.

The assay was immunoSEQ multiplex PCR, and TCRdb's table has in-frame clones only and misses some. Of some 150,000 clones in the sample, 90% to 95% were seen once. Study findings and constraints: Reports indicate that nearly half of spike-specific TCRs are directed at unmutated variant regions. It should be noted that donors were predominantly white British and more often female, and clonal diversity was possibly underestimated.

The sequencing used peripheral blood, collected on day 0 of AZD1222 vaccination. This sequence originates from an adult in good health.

The chain's CDR3 is CASSQEPGREEAFF. CDR3 sequence (DNA): TGCGCCAGCAGCCAAGAACCCGGGCGGGAGGAAGCTTTCTTT. The chain employs TRBV4-1 and TRBJ1-1; no definite D call. Deletions cut 0 bases from V and 8 bases from J, with 13 bases between. Germline V gene data show CDR1 as MGHRA and CDR2 as YSYEKL. The CDR3 is 14 residues long.